One T cell receptor beta chain is described in this entry. Antigen unknown. Only in-frame clones appear in the TCRdb table, and some are missing; sequencing was by immunoSEQ multiplex PCR. The sample yields more than 2,000,000 clones, more than 80% seen once. The sample belongs to a study of shared clonotypes between healthy human individuals. Study-wide results and caveats: Clonotype sharing across a handful of donors was observed for roughly 5% of naive CD4 clonotypes.

CDR1 and CDR2 from the germline V gene are SGHNT and YYREEE (reference sequence). Trimming at V came to 4 bases and at J to 1 base, leaving 4 bases not matched to a gene. The CDR3 is 14 amino acids. This clonotype was obtained from a man aged 18 to 30 in good health. The chain joins TRBV5-4 to TRBJ1-1; 7 bases match TRBD1. The sequenced material came from naive CD4+ T cells sorted from blood. The subset: CD45RA+ positively selected. This CDR3 is CASSRQGTNTEAFF. In DNA, the CDR3 is TGTGCCAGCAGCCGACAGGGAACGAACACTGAAGCTTTCTTT.